The rows below give T cell receptor beta chains drawn from one sample of a study of a mutant IDH1 vaccine in newly diagnosed glioma. The antigens these receptors bind are not known. This table comes from immunoSEQ multiplex PCR, and its TCRdb copy is limited to in-frame clones, with some not included. The table lists around 60,000 clones, around 81% of them singletons. The specimen was PBMCs, collected from a glioma patient whose treatment included an IDH1 peptide vaccine. The receptors come from a middle-aged man with glioma. The CDR3 runs from the conserved cysteine through the conserved F or W.

J,V,CDR3
TRBJ1-2,TRBV19,CASRGQGKSYGYTF
TRBJ1-2,TRBV6-6,CASSDGTGRLYGYTF
TRBJ2-1,TRBV6-6,CASSGTGVEQFF
TRBJ2-7,TRBV19,CASSLGGGDYEQYF
TRBJ2-7,TRBV7-3,CASSLDRPYEQYF
TRBJ1-2,TRBV23-1,CASSHVGQVYGYTF
TRBJ2-5,TRBV30,CAWSAKTGPKGIQYF
TRBJ2-3,TRBV9,CASSPRQGADTQYF
TRBJ1-2,TRBV19,CASSTPGRTSTATDGYTF
TRBJ2-3,TRBV19,CASQSGEPGPTQYF
TRBJ2-7,TRBV11-2,CASSWGQAYSYEQYF
TRBJ1-1,TRBV7-9,CASSHRTAAIRDTEAFF
TRBJ1-3,TRBV5-4,CASSISGNTIYF
TRBJ2-1,TRBV30,CAWSEGLAGLGEQFF
TRBJ2-1,TRBV5-1,CASTNSPRVSSYNEQFF
TRBJ2-2,TRBV19,CASSIGLVYTGELFF
TRBJ2-5,TRBV7-2,CASSFLGGGRETQYF
TRBJ2-2,TRBV7-2,CASSLADRDTGELFF
TRBJ1-6,TRBV30,CAWSVGTASSYNSPLHF
TRBJ2-1,TRBV5-1,CASSLVVAGAEQFF
TRBJ2-7,TRBV27,CASSPKGLAGLIPYEQYF
TRBJ2-5,TRBV7-9,CASIPDSSWRETQYF
TRBJ2-1,TRBV6-5,CASIRDRGGTDEQFF
TRBJ2-3,TRBV5-1,CASSPTGYTQYF
TRBJ2-7,TRBV4-1,CASSHLGGYEQYF
TRBJ1-1,TRBV28,CASSSGALNTEAFF
TRBJ2-7,TRBV14,CASSQEPIYEQYF